The 23 T cell receptor beta chains below all came from one sample that was sequenced in a study of vaccination effects on CD4 cells after COVID-19. Viral peptide pools were used in the ViraFEST assay to expand antigen-specific CD4+ T cells, and sequencing came afterward. Following culture for 9 to 11 days, CD4+ T cells were isolated. Prior SARS-CoV-2 infection was absent in the vaccine recipients, as shown by negative nucleocapsid antibodies. These TCRs' antigens remain unknown. The data were produced by immunoSEQ multiplex PCR, yet TCRdb's version contains in-frame clones alone and is incomplete. This sample carries approximately 30,000 clones, less than 80% of them seen once, and the ten largest clones take around 25%. This sample comprised CD4+ T cells from PBMCs cultured with HCoV-OC43 spike peptides, obtained before COVID-19 vaccination. Subset denoted: HCoV-OC43 spike overlapping peptide pool stimulation. The receptors shown here come from a human donor who received a COVID-19 vaccine.

V and J are TRBV19 and TRBJ2-1; 7 bases align to TRBD2. The V and J ends lost 1 base and 6 bases, in that order; junction bases with no gene match: 15. The CDR3 is 18 amino acids. In germline, CDR1 is LNHDA, CDR2 SQIVND (reference sequence). The CDR3 region has the DNA TGTGCCAGTAGTATAGCGCCCTGGCGGGGGATGGGACGCAATGAGCAGTTCTTC. Residues: CASSIAPWRGMGRNEQFF. The entire variable domain, with the rest obtained from reference TRBV19 and TRBJ2-1, is as follows: DGGITQSPKYLFRKEGQNVTLSCEQNLNHDAMYWYRQDPGQGLRLIYYSQIVNDFQKGDIAEGYSVSREKKESFPLTVTSAQKNPTAFYLCASSIAPWRGMGRNEQFFGPGTRLTVL.

This clone was picked up a small number of times. V is TRBV7-9 and J is TRBJ1-2; TRBD1 matches 7 bases. V trimming: 6 bases; J trimming: 8 bases; junction bases outside the gene matches: 9. This CDR3 is built from 13 residues. CDR1 is SEHNR, CDR2 FQNEAQ, per germline (reference sequence). The CDR3 spells CASRPKTGWGYTF. In nucleotides, the CDR3 is TGTGCCAGCAGACCGAAGACAGGGTGGGGCTACACCTTC.

This sequence joins TRBV9 and TRBJ2-3, with unresolved D. Germline loops: CDR1 SGDLS, CDR2 YYNGEE. Trimming pared 0 bases from V and 9 bases from J, leaving 17 bases between. CDR3 length: 15 residues. The CDR3 is CASSVDVGRTGTQYF. The CDR3 DNA follows: TGTGCCAGCAGCGTAGATGTCGGGCGGACGGGCACGCAGTATTTT.

V gene TRBV6-5 combines with J gene TRBJ1-2, with a weak D call TRBD1 (5 bases). Trimming stripped 6 bases from V and 10 bases from J, with 15 bases between. This CDR3 spans 12 amino acids. Germline CDR1 and CDR2: MNHEY and SVGAGI. CDR3 residues: CASSPLRQHYTF. CDR3 nucleotides: TGTGCCAGCAGCCCCCTTCGACAGCACTACACCTTC.

This clone was observed a handful of times. The chain links TRBV27 to TRBJ1-6, with D tentatively TRBD1 (6 bases). V shed 2 bases and J shed 10 bases, with 18 bases lying between them. From germline, CDR1 is MNHEY and CDR2 SMNVEV (reference sequence). There are 16 residues in the CDR3. The CDR3 spells CASSLGTGSGKSPLHF. The CDR3 DNA sequence: TGTGCCAGCAGTTTAGGTACAGGGAGCGGAAAATCACCCCTCCACTTT.

In its sample, this clone was seen a few times. The V gene is TRBV28, the J gene TRBJ1-3; D remains unclear. The CDR3 is made up of 13 amino acids. The V end was cut by 7 bases, the J end by 7 bases, with 14 bases between. Germline assignment: CDR1 MDHEN and CDR2 SYDVKM. The CDR3 here is CASKETSRNTIYF. The CDR3 DNA reads TGTGCCAGCAAAGAAACGTCGCGGAACACCATATATTTT.

This chain connects TRBV29-1 to TRBJ1-2; no clear D. This CDR3 is built from 13 residues. The germline V gene has CDR1 SQVTM and CDR2 ANQGSEA. V was cut by 7 bases and J by 0 bases, with 12 bases left in between. The CDR3 is CSAQQQTNYGYTF. CDR3 nucleotide sequence: TGCAGCGCCCAACAACAGACTAACTATGGCTACACCTTC.

The V call is TRBV5-1, the J call TRBJ1-3; D call uncertain. V was clipped by 0 bases and J by 0 bases, with 10 bases between them. Germline assignment: CDR1 SGHRS and CDR2 YFSETQ. CDR3 length equals 16 residues. The CDR3: CASSLAAGVSGNTIYF. The DNA of the CDR3 is TGCGCCAGCAGCTTGGCCGCGGGAGTCTCTGGAAACACCATATATTTT.

This chain uses TRBV2 with TRBJ1-1, with TRBD1 as a possible D gene (6 bases). Germline lookup yields CDR1 SNHLY and CDR2 FYNNEI. V was pared by 4 bases and J by 12 bases, with 15 bases between. This CDR3 has 12 residues. The CDR3 sequence is CASSGTAGGTFF. DNA of the CDR3: TGTGCCAGCAGTGGGACAGCCGGGGGAACTTTCTTT.

The V gene is TRBV7-8, the J gene TRBJ2-3; D unclear. Per germline, CDR1 SGHVS and CDR2 FQNEAQ. Trimming took 5 bases from V and 1 from J, leaving 7 bases between them. CDR3 length: 13 residues. The CDR3 DNA is TGTGCCAGCAGCGCCCAAGGCACAGATACGCAGTATTTT. Its translation is CASSAQGTDTQYF.

V usage is TRBV6-5 and J usage is TRBJ1-2; D gene ambiguous. The CDR3 contains 15 residues. Looked up from germline, CDR1 is MNHEY and CDR2 is SVGAGI. V shed 4 bases and J shed 4 bases, with 16 bases lying between them. The CDR3 region has the DNA TGTGCCAGCAGTTGGCGGACGGAGAACCTCTATGGCTACACCTTC. Translation: CASSWRTENLYGYTF.

This chain links TRBV10-1 with TRBJ1-5; 10 positions match TRBD1. Looked up from germline, CDR1 is WNHNN and CDR2 is SYGVQD (reference sequence). CDR3 length: 18 residues. The ends lost 5 bases at V and 2 bases at J; junction bases unmatched: 12. The CDR3 sequence: CASSKGWGQGFGNQPQHF. In DNA form, the CDR3 reads TGCGCCAGCAGTAAAGGGTGGGGACAGGGGTTTGGCAATCAGCCCCAGCATTTT.

The chain recombines TRBV7-2 with TRBJ2-3; D might be TRBD1 or TRBD2, each matching 5 bases. Germline-derived CDR1 and CDR2 are SGHTA and FQGNSA. The CDR3 is 15 residues long. Deletions cut 0 bases from V and 5 bases from J, with 12 bases between. CDR3 nucleotides: TGTGCCAGCAGCTTAGCTGGGGGTCGGATAGATACGCAGTATTTT. As protein: CASSLAGGRIDTQYF. Drawing the rest from reference TRBV7-2 and TRBJ2-3, the complete variable domain is GAGVSQSPSNKVTEKGKDVELRCDPISGHTALYWYRQSLGQGLEFLIYFQGNSAPDKSGLPSDRFSAERTGGSVSTLTIQRTQQEDSAVYLCASSLAGGRIDTQYFGPGTRLTVL.

This clone was counted a few times. The gene calls are TRBV27 and TRBJ1-5; tentatively, D is TRBD1 (5 bases). Germline assignment: CDR1 MNHEY and CDR2 SMNVEV (reference sequence). V was clipped by 4 bases and J by 2 bases, with 12 bases between them. There are 15 residues in the CDR3. This CDR3 is CASSSRGSGNQPQHF. In nucleotides, the CDR3 is TGTGCCAGCAGTTCGAGGGGATCGGGCAATCAGCCCCAGCATTTT.

In its sample, this clone was seen a few times. This sequence joins TRBV5-5 and TRBJ1-2; 8 bases align to TRBD1. The CDR3 consists of 13 residues. Germline CDR1 and CDR2: SGHKS and YYEKEE (reference sequence). Trimming took 5 bases from V and 8 from J; bases not matched to a gene: 8. The CDR3 nucleotides read TGTGCCAGCAGTCAGGACAGGGCGACCGGCTACACCTTC. This encodes CASSQDRATGYTF.

The CDR3 bases are TGTGCCAGCAGCTCATCGCGCGGGGACTATGGCTACACCTTC. It codes for CASSSSRGDYGYTF. J is TRBJ1-2 and V is TRBV11-2; the D is unclear. Germline lookup yields CDR1 SGHAT and CDR2 FQNNGV. The CDR3 covers 14 residues. The V end was cut by 4 bases, the J end by 3 bases, with 12 bases between.

The chain couples TRBV10-3 to TRBJ2-2; 9 nucleotides match TRBD1. This CDR3 contains 15 residues. V dropped 11 bases and J dropped 7; count of bases not matched to a gene: 14. Germline assignment: CDR1 ENHRY and CDR2 SYGVKD. The CDR3 sequence is CASVQGAGGGGELFF. The CDR3 DNA reads as TGTGCCTCGGTACAGGGGGCTGGAGGTGGCGGGGAGCTGTTTTTT.

Only a few counts were recorded for this clone. This sequence joins TRBV30 and TRBJ2-7, with 9 bases fitting TRBD1. The CDR3 sequence is 11 residues long. With 7 bases clipped from V and 4 bases from J, the junction kept 2 bases outside the gene matches. Looked up from germline, CDR1 is GTSNPN and CDR2 is SVGIG (reference sequence). The chain's CDR3 is CASQGAYEQYF. The CDR3 nucleotides are TGTGCCTCACAGGGGGCTTACGAGCAGTACTTC.

CDR3 nucleotides: TGTGCCAGTAGCAGACACCCGGTTGGGGAATCGGAGACCCAGTACTTC. This sequence encodes CASSRHPVGESETQYF. The chain couples TRBV19 to TRBJ2-5; D unresolved. Per germline, CDR1 LNHDA and CDR2 SQIVND (reference sequence). The CDR3 is 16 amino acids. The V end was cut by 6 bases, the J end by 5 bases, with 22 bases between.

In its sample, this clone was seen a few times. The J gene is TRBJ1-2, the V gene TRBV4-2; tentative D call: TRBD1 (5 bases). The germline gives CDR1 LGHNA, CDR2 YNFKEQ. This CDR3 is 14 amino acids long. With 5 bases removed from V and 6 bases from J, the gap between germline ends came to 16 bases. Written as DNA, the CDR3 is TGTGCCAGCAGCGCCACCCTCCCGGGGGATGGCTACACCTTC. Translation gives CASSATLPGDGYTF.

This clone was detected a few times. The gene calls are TRBV7-2 and TRBJ2-7; D possibly uses TRBD1 or TRBD2 (5 bases each). Germline-derived CDR1 and CDR2 are SGHTA and FQGNSA. CDR3 length: 15 residues. V was shortened by 6 bases and J by 3 bases, with 18 bases between the two germline ends. The CDR3 is CASSLGPLPNYEQYF. The CDR3 bases are TGTGCCAGCAGTTTGGGACCGTTGCCCAACTACGAGCAGTACTTC. The variable domain in full, completed from reference TRBV7-2 and TRBJ2-7, reads GAGVSQSPSNKVTEKGKDVELRCDPISGHTALYWYRQSLGQGLEFLIYFQGNSAPDKSGLPSDRFSAERTGGSVSTLTIQRTQQEDSAVYLCASSLGPLPNYEQYFGPGTRLTVT.

This clone occurred once. The chain links TRBV7-2 to TRBJ2-3; 8 bases agree with TRBD1. This CDR3 has 15 residues. Germline CDR1 and CDR2: SGHTA and FQGNSA. V dropped 3 bases and J dropped 5; count of bases not matched to a gene: 7. The CDR3 bases are TGTGCCAGCAGCTTGATGACAGGGGCCAGAGATACGCAGTATTTT. It yields the protein CASSLMTGARDTQYF. Full variable domain (rest looked up from reference TRBV7-2 and TRBJ2-3): GAGVSQSPSNKVTEKGKDVELRCDPISGHTALYWYRQSLGQGLEFLIYFQGNSAPDKSGLPSDRFSAERTGGSVSTLTIQRTQQEDSAVYLCASSLMTGARDTQYFGPGTRLTVL.

This clone is a singleton in its sample. V usage is TRBV20-1 and J usage is TRBJ1-5; TRBD1 matches at 12 bases. Germline CDR1 reads DFQATT; CDR2 reads SNEGSKA (reference sequence). The V segment lost 6 bases and the J segment 7 bases; nucleotides outside the gene matches: 7. This CDR3 has 14 residues. As DNA, the CDR3 is TGCAGTGCCAGTACCGGGACAGGGGGCCAGCCCCAGCATTTT. Residues: CSASTGTGGQPQHF.